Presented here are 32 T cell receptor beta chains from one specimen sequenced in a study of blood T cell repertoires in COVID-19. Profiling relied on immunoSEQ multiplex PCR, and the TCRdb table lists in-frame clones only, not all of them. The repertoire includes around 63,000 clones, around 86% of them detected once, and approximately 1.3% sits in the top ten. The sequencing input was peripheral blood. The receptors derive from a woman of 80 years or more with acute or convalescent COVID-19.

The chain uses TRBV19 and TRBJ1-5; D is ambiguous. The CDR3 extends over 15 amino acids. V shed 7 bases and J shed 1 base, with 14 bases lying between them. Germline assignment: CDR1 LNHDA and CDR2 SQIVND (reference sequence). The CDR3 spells CASTVTLVSNQPQHF. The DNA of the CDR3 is TGTGCCAGTACCGTGACCCTAGTGAGCAATCAGCCCCAGCATTTT. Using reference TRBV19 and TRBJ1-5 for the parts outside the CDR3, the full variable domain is DGGITQSPKYLFRKEGQNVTLSCEQNLNHDAMYWYRQDPGQGLRLIYYSQIVNDFQKGDIAEGYSVSREKKESFPLTVTSAQKNPTAFYLCASTVTLVSNQPQHFGDGTRLSIL.

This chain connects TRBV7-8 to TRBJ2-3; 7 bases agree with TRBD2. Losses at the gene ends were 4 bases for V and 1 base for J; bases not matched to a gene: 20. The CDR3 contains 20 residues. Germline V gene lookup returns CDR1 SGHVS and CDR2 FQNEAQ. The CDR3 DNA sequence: TGTGCCAGCAGCTCCCTGTTTGGGGCGGGGGTGCTATCTGGCACAGATACGCAGTATTTT. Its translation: CASSSLFGAGVLSGTDTQYF.

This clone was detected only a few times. This chain's CDR3 is CASSQNPTGGETQYF. The DNA of the CDR3 is TGCGCCAGCAGCCAAAACCCGACAGGCGGAGAGACCCAGTACTTC. The chain combines TRBV4-3 with TRBJ2-5; D perhaps matches TRBD1 (6 bases). The CDR3 has 15 residues. Germline CDR1 and CDR2: LGHNA and YSLEER. Trimming shortened V by 2 bases and J by 4 bases, and 14 bases separated the two germline ends.

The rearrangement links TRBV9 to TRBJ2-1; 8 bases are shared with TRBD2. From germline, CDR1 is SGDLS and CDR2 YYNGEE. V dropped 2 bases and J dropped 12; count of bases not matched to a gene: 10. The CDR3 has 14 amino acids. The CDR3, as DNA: TGTGCCAGCAGCGTCAGGTCAACGGGGGGGTCGCAGTTCTTC. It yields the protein CASSVRSTGGSQFF.

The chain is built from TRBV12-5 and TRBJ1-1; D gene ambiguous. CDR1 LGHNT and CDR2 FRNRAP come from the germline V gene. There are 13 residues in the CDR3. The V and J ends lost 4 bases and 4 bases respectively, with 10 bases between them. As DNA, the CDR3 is TGTGCTAGTGGTTCGACCCGAGGCACTGAAGCTTTCTTT. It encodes CASGSTRGTEAFF. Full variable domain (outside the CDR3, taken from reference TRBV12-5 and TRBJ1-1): DARVTQTPRHKVTEMGQEVTMRCQPILGHNTVFWYRQTMMQGLELLAYFRNRAPLDDSGMPKDRFSAEMPDATLATLKIQPSEPRDSAVYFCASGSTRGTEAFFGQGTRLTVV.

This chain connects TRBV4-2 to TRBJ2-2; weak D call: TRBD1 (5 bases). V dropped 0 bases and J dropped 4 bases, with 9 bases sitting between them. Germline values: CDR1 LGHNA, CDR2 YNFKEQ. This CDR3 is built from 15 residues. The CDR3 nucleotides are TGTGCCAGCAGCCAAGAGCAGGGTTTCACCGGGGAGCTGTTTTTT. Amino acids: CASSQEQGFTGELFF.

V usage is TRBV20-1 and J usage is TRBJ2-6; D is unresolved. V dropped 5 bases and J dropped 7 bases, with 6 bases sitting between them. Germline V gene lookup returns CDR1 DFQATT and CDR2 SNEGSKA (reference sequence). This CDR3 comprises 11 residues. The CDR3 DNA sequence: TGCAGTGCTGGGCGCGCCAACGTCCTGACTTTC. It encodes CSAGRANVLTF.

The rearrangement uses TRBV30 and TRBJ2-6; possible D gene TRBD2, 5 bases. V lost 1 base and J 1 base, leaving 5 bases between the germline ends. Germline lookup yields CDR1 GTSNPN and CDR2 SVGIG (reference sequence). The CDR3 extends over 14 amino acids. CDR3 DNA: TGTGCCTGGAGTGGAGGGTCTGGGGCCAACGTCCTGACTTTC. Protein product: CAWSGGSGANVLTF. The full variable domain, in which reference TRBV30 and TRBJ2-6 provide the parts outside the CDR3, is SQTIHQWPATLVQPVGSPLSLECTVEGTSNPNLYWYRQAAGRGLQLLFYSVGIGQISSEVPQNLSASRPQDRQFILSSKKLLLSDSGFYLCAWSGGSGANVLTFGAGSRLTVL.

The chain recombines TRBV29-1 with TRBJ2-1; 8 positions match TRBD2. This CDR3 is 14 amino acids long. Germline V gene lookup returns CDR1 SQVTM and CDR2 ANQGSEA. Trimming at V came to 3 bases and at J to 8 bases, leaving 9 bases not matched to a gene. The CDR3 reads CSVDGREGLDEQFF. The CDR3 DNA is TGCAGCGTTGATGGCCGGGAGGGCCTCGATGAGCAGTTCTTC.

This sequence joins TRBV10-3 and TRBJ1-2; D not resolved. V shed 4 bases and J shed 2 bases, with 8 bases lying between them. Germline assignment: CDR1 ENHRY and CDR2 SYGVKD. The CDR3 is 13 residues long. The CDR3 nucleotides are TGTGCCATCAGTGTGGCACAGAACTATGGCTACACCTTC. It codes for CAISVAQNYGYTF.

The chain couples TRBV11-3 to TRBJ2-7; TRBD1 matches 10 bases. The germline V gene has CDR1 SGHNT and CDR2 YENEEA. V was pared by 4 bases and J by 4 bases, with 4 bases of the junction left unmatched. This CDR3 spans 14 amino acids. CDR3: CASSSGQGRYEQYF. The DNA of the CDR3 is TGTGCCAGCAGCTCGGGACAGGGGAGATACGAGCAGTACTTC.

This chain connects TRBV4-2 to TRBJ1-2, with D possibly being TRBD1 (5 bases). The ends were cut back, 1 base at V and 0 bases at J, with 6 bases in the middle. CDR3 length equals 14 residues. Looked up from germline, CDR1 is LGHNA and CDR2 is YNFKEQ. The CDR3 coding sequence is TGTGCCAGCAGCCAAGGGGGCCCTAACTATGGCTACACCTTC. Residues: CASSQGGPNYGYTF.

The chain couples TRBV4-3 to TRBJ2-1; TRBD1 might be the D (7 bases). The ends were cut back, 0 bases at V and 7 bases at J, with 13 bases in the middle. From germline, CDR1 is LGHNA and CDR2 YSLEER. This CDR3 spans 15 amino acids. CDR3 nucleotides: TGCGCCAGCAGCCAAGACCCAGGGGGGTGGAATGAGCAGTTCTTC. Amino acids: CASSQDPGGWNEQFF.

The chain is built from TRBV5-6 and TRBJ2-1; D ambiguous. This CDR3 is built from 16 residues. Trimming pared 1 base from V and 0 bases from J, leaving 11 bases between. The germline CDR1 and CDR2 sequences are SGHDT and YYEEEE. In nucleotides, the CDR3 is TGTGCCAGCAGCTTGAGTCAGCCTAGCTCCTACAATGAGCAGTTCTTC. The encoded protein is CASSLSQPSSYNEQFF.

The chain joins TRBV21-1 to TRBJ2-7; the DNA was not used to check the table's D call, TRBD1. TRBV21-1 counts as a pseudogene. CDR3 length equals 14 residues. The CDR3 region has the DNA TGTGCCAGCAGCAAAGGAACAAGCTCCTACGAGCAGTACTTC. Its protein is CASSKGTSSYEQYF.

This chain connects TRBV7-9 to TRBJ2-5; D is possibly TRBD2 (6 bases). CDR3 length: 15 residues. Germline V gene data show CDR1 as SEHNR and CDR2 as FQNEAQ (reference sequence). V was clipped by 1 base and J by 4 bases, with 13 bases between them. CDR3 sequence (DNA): TGTGCCAGCAGCTTAGGTTCGCGGGACCGAGAGACCCAGTACTTC. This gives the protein CASSLGSRDRETQYF.

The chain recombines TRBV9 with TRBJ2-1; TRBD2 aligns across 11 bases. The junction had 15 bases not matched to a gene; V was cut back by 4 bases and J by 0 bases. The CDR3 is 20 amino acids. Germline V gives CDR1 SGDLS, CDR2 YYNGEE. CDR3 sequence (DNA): TGTGCCAGCAGCTCTAGCACTAGCGGGAGAACCTTGAGCTCCTACAATGAGCAGTTCTTC. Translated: CASSSSTSGRTLSSYNEQFF.

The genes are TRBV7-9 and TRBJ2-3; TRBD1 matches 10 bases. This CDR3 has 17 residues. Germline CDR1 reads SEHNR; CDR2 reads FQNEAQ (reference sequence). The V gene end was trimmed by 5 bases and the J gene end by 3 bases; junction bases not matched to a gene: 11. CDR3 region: CASSTGGGTGETDTQYF. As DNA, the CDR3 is TGTGCCAGCAGCACCGGCGGGGGGACAGGGGAGACAGATACGCAGTATTTT.

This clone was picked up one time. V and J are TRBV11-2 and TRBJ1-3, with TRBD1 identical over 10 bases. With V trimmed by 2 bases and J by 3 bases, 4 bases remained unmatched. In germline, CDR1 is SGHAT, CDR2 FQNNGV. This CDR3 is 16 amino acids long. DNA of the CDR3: TGTGCCAGCAGCTTATGGGACAGGGGACTTGGAAACACCATATATTTT. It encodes CASSLWDRGLGNTIYF.

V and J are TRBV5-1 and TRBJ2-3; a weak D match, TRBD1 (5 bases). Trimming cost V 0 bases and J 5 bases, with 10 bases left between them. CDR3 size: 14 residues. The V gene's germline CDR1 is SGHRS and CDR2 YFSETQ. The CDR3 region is CASSLARAKDTQYF. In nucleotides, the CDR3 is TGCGCCAGCAGCTTGGCCAGGGCCAAAGATACGCAGTATTTT.

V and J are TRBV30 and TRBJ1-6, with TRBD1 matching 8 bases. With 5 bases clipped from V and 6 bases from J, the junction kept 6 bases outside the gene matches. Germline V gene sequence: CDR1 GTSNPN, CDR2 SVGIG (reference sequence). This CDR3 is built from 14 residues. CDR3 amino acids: CAWSRDRLNSPLHF. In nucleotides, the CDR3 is TGTGCCTGGTCCCGGGACAGGCTTAATTCACCCCTCCACTTT.

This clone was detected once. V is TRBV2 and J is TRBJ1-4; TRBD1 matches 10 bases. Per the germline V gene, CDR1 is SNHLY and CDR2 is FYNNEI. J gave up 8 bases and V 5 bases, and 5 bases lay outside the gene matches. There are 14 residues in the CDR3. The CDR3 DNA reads TGTGCCAGCAGTCCCGGGACAGGGGTCGAAAAACTGTTTTTT. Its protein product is CASSPGTGVEKLFF.

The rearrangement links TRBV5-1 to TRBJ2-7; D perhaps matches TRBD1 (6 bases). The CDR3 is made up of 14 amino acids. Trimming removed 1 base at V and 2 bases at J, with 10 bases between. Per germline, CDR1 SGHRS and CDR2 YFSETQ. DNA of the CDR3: TGCGCCAGCAGCTTGTCGGACAGTACCTACGAGCAGTACTTC. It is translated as CASSLSDSTYEQYF.

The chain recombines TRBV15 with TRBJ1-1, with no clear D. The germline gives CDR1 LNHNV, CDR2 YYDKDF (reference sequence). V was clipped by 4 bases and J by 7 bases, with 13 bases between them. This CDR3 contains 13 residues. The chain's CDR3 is CATSTRPRLEAFF. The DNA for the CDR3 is TGTGCCACCAGCACTCGCCCGCGCCTTGAAGCTTTCTTT.

Here the CDR3 reads CASSLGTGAYVDGYTF. The CDR3 DNA is TGCGCCAGCAGCTTAGGGACAGGGGCCTACGTGGATGGCTACACCTTC. The V and J genes are TRBV5-1 and TRBJ1-2, with 10 bases fitting TRBD1. Germline V lookup: CDR1 SGHRS, CDR2 YFSETQ. With V trimmed by 2 bases and J by 6 bases, 10 bases remained unmatched. CDR3 length: 16 amino acids.

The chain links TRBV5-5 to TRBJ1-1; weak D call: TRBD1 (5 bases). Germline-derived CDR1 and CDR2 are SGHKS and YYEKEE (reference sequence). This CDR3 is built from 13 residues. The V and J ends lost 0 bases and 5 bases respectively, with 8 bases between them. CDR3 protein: CASSLERGTEAFF. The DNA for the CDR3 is TGTGCCAGCAGCTTGGAGCGGGGGACTGAAGCTTTCTTT.

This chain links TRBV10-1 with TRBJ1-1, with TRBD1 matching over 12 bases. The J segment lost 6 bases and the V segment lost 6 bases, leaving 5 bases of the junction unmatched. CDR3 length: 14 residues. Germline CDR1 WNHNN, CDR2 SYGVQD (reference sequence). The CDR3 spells CASSPGQGAAEAFF. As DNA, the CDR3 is TGCGCCAGCAGCCCGGGACAGGGGGCTGCTGAAGCTTTCTTT.

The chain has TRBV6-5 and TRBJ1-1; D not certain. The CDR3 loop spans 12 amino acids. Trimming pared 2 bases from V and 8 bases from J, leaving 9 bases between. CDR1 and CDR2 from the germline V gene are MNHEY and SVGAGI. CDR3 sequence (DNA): TGTGCCAGCAGTTACGCGAGAGGCGAAGCTTTCTTT. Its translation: CASSYARGEAFF.

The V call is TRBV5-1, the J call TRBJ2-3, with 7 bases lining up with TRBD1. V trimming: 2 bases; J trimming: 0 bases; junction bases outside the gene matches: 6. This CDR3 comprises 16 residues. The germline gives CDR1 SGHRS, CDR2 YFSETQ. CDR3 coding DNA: TGCGCCAGCAGCTTCCTTCAGGGGGTTAGCACAGATACGCAGTATTTT. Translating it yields CASSFLQGVSTDTQYF.

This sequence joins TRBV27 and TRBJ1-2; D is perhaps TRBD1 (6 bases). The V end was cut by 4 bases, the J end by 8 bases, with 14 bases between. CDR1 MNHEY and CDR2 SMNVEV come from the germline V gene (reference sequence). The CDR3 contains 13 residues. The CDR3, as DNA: TGTGCCAGCAGTTCCGGACAGCTTGTAGGCTACACCTTC. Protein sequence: CASSSGQLVGYTF.

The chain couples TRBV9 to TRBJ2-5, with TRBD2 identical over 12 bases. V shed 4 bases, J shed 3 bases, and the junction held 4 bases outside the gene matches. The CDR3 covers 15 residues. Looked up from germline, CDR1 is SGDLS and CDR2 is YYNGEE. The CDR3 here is CASSPSSGGEETQYF. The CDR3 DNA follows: TGTGCCAGCAGCCCGTCTAGCGGGGGGGAAGAGACCCAGTACTTC.

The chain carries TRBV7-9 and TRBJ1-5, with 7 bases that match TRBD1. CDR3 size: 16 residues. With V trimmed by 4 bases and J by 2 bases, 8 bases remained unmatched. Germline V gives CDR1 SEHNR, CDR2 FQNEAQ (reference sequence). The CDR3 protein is CASSSSTGSGNQPQHF. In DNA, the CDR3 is TGTGCCAGCAGCTCTTCGACAGGGTCAGGCAATCAGCCCCAGCATTTT.